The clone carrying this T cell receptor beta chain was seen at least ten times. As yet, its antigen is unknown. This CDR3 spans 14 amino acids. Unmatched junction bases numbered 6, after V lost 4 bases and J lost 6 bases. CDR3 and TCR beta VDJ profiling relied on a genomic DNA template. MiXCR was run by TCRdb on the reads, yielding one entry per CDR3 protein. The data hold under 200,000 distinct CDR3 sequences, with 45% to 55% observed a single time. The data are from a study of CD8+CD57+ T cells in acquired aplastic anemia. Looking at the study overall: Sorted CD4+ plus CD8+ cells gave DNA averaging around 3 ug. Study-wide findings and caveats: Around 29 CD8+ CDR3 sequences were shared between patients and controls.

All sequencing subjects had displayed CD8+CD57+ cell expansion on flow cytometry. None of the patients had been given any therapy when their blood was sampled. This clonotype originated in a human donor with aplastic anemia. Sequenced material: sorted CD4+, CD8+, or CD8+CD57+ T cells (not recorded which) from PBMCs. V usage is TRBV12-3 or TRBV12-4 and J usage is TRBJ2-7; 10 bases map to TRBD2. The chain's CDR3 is CASSSLAGESEQYF. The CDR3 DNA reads TGTGCCAGCAGTTCTCTAGCGGGAGAATCCGAGCAGTACTTC.